This T cell receptor (beta chain) was captured in a study of Ad26.COV2.S vaccination and SARS-CoV-2 variants. This sample's treatment: around 19 received Ad26.COV2.S at low or high dose, single or two shots; five or six received placebo; per-sample allocation not given. After the first vaccine or placebo injection, samples were drawn on day 63. Here immunoSEQ multiplex PCR was the method, and the copy in TCRdb shows in-frame clones only, minus some. This table holds around 270,000 clones, 87% found once. CDR3 length equals 17 residues. V was cut by 0 bases and J by 0 bases, with 14 bases left in between.

Material: peripheral blood, obtained in a trial of Ad26.COV2.S vaccine versus placebo. V usage is TRBV23-1 and J usage is TRBJ1-2, with no clear D. TRBV23-1 belongs to the ORF category, with a function that is uncertain. The receptor's source is a person aged 18-60 years who received the Ad26.COV2.S COVID-19 vaccine or a placebo. CDR3 DNA sequence: TGCGCCAGCAGTCAATCGGATGGAGGGAATACTAACTATGGCTACACCTTC. It yields the protein CASSQSDGGNTNYGYTF.